These T cell receptor beta chains were read from a single sample in a study of T cell responses to AZD1222 COVID-19 vaccine. Only in-frame clones appear in the TCRdb table, and some are missing; sequencing was by immunoSEQ multiplex PCR. The sample lists fewer than 150,000 clones, over 85% seen once, with roughly 2% in the top ten. This material consisted of peripheral blood, taken on day 0 of AZD1222 vaccination. The receptors derive from an adult in good health. The CDR3 runs from the conserved cysteine through the conserved F or W. The order of the fields is clone size, D gene, V gene, J gene, CDR3 DNA, CDR3 protein. The D gene is left open where the match is weak. Clone size is shown for a subset of rows, as once, few, many or a class of expanded clone.

clone size: .; D gene: TRBD1; V gene: TRBV7-2; J gene: TRBJ1-1; CDR3 DNA: TGTGCCAGCAGCCTCCGACAGGGGAACACTGAAGCTTTCTTT; CDR3 protein: CASSLRQGNTEAFF
clone size: .; D gene: .; V gene: TRBV5-4; J gene: TRBJ2-7; CDR3 DNA: TGTGCCAGCAGCCCCGCATTGGGAGACGAGCAGTACTTC; CDR3 protein: CASSPALGDEQYF
clone size: once; D gene: .; V gene: TRBV29-1; J gene: TRBJ1-3; CDR3 DNA: TGCAGCGTTGAAAGTGGGGAGGTCACCTCTGGAAACACCATATATTTT; CDR3 protein: CSVESGEVTSGNTIYF
clone size: .; D gene: TRBD1; V gene: TRBV27; J gene: TRBJ2-5; CDR3 DNA: TGTGCCAGCAGTCCATACAGGGGTCTTGGGGAGACCCAGTACTTC; CDR3 protein: CASSPYRGLGETQYF
clone size: .; D gene: .; V gene: TRBV7-2; J gene: TRBJ2-1; CDR3 DNA: TGTGCCAGCAGCTTAGCCCCCCCGACAGCAAGCTCCTACAATGAGCAGTTCTTC; CDR3 protein: CASSLAPPTASSYNEQFF
clone size: few; D gene: .; V gene: TRBV18; J gene: TRBJ1-3; CDR3 DNA: TGTGCCAGCTCATCTGCAACTGGAAACACCATATATTTT; CDR3 protein: CASSSATGNTIYF
clone size: .; D gene: .; V gene: TRBV29-1; J gene: TRBJ2-6; CDR3 DNA: TGCAGCGTTGTAGGTCAGGGGCACTCTGGGGCCAACGTCCTGACTTTC; CDR3 protein: CSVVGQGHSGANVLTF
clone size: .; D gene: .; V gene: TRBV29-1; J gene: TRBJ1-3; CDR3 DNA: TGCAGCGTTTTCGGGGAACCCACGACACCCTCTGGAAACACCATATATTTT; CDR3 protein: CSVFGEPTTPSGNTIYF
clone size: .; D gene: .; V gene: TRBV15; J gene: TRBJ1-2; CDR3 DNA: TGTGCCACCAGCAGTCCACCCAACCAAGCCACACCCAGGGACGGAGGATATGGCTACACCTTC; CDR3 protein: CATSSPPNQATPRDGGYGYTF
clone size: .; D gene: TRBD1; V gene: TRBV6-4; J gene: TRBJ1-1; CDR3 DNA: TGTGCCAGCAGTCAGGGACAGGGGATGGGTGAAGCTTTCTTT; CDR3 protein: CASSQGQGMGEAFF
clone size: .; D gene: .; V gene: TRBV7-9; J gene: TRBJ1-1; CDR3 DNA: TGTGCCAGCAGCGCCCAAGGGCGCCGCACTGAAGCTTTCTTT; CDR3 protein: CASSAQGRRTEAFF
clone size: .; D gene: .; V gene: TRBV5-1; J gene: TRBJ1-2; CDR3 DNA: TGCGCCAGCAGCGGAGGACAGAACTATGGCTACACCTTC; CDR3 protein: CASSGGQNYGYTF
clone size: .; D gene: .; V gene: TRBV9; J gene: TRBJ2-1; CDR3 DNA: TGTGCCAGCAGCATTGGAGGGCTTTCTTACAATGAGCAGTTCTTC; CDR3 protein: CASSIGGLSYNEQFF
clone size: once; D gene: TRBD2; V gene: TRBV7-3; J gene: TRBJ2-7; CDR3 DNA: TGTGCCAGCAGCTTAGAAGCGGGGGGCTCCCACGAGCAGTACTTC; CDR3 protein: CASSLEAGGSHEQYF
clone size: .; D gene: .; V gene: TRBV27; J gene: TRBJ1-2; CDR3 DNA: TGTGCCAGCAGTTTAGGGCGACCGAGGACTTATGGCTACACCTTC; CDR3 protein: CASSLGRPRTYGYTF
clone size: .; D gene: .; V gene: TRBV6-5; J gene: TRBJ2-7; CDR3 DNA: TGTGCCAGCAGATTACAGTACGAGCAGTACTTC; CDR3 protein: CASRLQYEQYF
clone size: .; D gene: .; V gene: TRBV18; J gene: TRBJ1-4; CDR3 DNA: TGTGCCAGCTCACCATCTCGGGACACCAAAGAAAAACTGTTTTTT; CDR3 protein: CASSPSRDTKEKLFF
clone size: .; D gene: .; V gene: TRBV5-4; J gene: TRBJ1-2; CDR3 DNA: TGTGCCAGCAGCTTCCGGTTGCGGGGGCGGGATGGTGGCTACACCTTC; CDR3 protein: CASSFRLRGRDGGYTF
clone size: .; D gene: TRBD1; V gene: TRBV9; J gene: TRBJ1-6; CDR3 DNA: TGTGCCAGCAGCGCCGAGGGGACAGGGAATTCACCCCTCCACTTT; CDR3 protein: CASSAEGTGNSPLHF
clone size: few; D gene: TRBD1; V gene: TRBV11-2; J gene: TRBJ2-5; CDR3 DNA: TGTGCCAGCAGCCGACAGGGGGCGAAGGAGACCCAGTACTTC; CDR3 protein: CASSRQGAKETQYF
clone size: .; D gene: .; V gene: TRBV10-3; J gene: TRBJ1-5; CDR3 DNA: TGTGCCATCAACGGTTCAGATGGGTTAGGGGCTAATCAGCCCCAGCATTTT; CDR3 protein: CAINGSDGLGANQPQHF
clone size: few; D gene: TRBD1; V gene: TRBV5-4; J gene: TRBJ2-1; CDR3 DNA: TGTGCCAGCAGTTCAGGACAGGGGTCCTACAATGAGCAGTTCTTC; CDR3 protein: CASSSGQGSYNEQFF
clone size: .; D gene: .; V gene: TRBV7-8; J gene: TRBJ1-1; CDR3 DNA: TGTGCCAGCAGCTTAAGGGTGGGTTCGGGCTTCACTGAAGCTTTCTTT; CDR3 protein: CASSLRVGSGFTEAFF
clone size: .; D gene: .; V gene: TRBV6-5; J gene: TRBJ1-2; CDR3 DNA: TGTGCCAGCAGGTCGGCGGGGTTTAGAGGTCAGGGCTACACCTTC; CDR3 protein: CASRSAGFRGQGYTF
clone size: .; D gene: .; V gene: TRBV9; J gene: TRBJ1-3; CDR3 DNA: TGTGCCAGCAGCGTAGCTAGGGGGGGTGCCGGAAACACCATATATTTT; CDR3 protein: CASSVARGGAGNTIYF
clone size: .; D gene: TRBD1; V gene: TRBV5-5; J gene: TRBJ1-1; CDR3 DNA: TGTGCCAGCAGCTTGGACAGGGGGCACGCTGAAGCTTTCTTT; CDR3 protein: CASSLDRGHAEAFF
clone size: once; D gene: .; V gene: TRBV19; J gene: TRBJ2-2; CDR3 DNA: TGTGCCAGTAGTGAAGTAATCACCGGGGAGCTGTTTTTT; CDR3 protein: CASSEVITGELFF
clone size: once; D gene: .; V gene: TRBV6-5; J gene: TRBJ2-3; CDR3 DNA: TGTGCCAGCCCTTTGGGAGATACGCAGTATTTT; CDR3 protein: CASPLGDTQYF
clone size: .; D gene: TRBD1; V gene: TRBV3-1/TRBV3-2; J gene: TRBJ1-4; CDR3 DNA: TGTGCCAGCAGCCAAGATTTCACAGGGGGTGCAACTAATGAAAAACTGTTTTTT; CDR3 protein: CASSQDFTGGATNEKLFF